This T cell receptor beta chain was profiled in a study of siplizumab effects on memory and regulatory T cells. Study results and caveats: The authors did not confirm suppressive function in proliferating Tregs from siplizumab cultures. Unstimulated naive T cells seemed to show more diversity than memory cells did, and they also seemed to be among the major contributors to the alloresponse. Some alloreactive sequences were traceable to unstimulated CD4+ memory cells, and siplizumab significantly reduced them.

Turning to this clone: Its specificity is not known.

TCRdb's table, derived via immunoSEQ multiplex PCR, lists solely in-frame clones and lacks some. Among 87,000 or so clones listed, 85% to 95% were seen once. CDR1 is SGHNT, CDR2 YENEEA, per germline. V was shortened by 5 bases and J by 3 bases, with 19 bases between the two germline ends. This CDR3 comprises 16 residues. The receptor was derived from a human donor in good health. Sequencing input: non-Treg CD4+ T cells sorted from blood. The chain couples TRBV11-3 to TRBJ2-5; tentatively, D is TRBD1 (6 bases). CDR3 DNA: TGTGCCAGCAGCCTTTCCGGGACAAGCAAAGAAGAGACCCAGTACTTC. Translation gives CASSLSGTSKEETQYF.